Each of the 19 T cell receptor beta chains below was sequenced from the same sample in a study of T cell responses to AZD1222 COVID-19 vaccine. The assay was immunoSEQ multiplex PCR, and TCRdb's table has in-frame clones only and misses some. This sample yields about 140,000 clones, of which more than 85% are seen a single time; approximately 3.8% belongs to the top ten. Specimen: peripheral blood, collected 28 days after the second AZD1222 dose. The receptors were gathered from an adult who received the AZD1222 COVID-19 vaccine.

The V call is TRBV7-6, the J call TRBJ1-4; maybe TRBD1 (5 bases). This CDR3 comprises 13 residues. V was shortened by 5 bases and J by 5 bases, with 9 bases between the two germline ends. The germline CDR1 and CDR2 sequences are SGHVS and FNYEAQ. The CDR3: CASSRSGNEKLFF. CDR3 in DNA: TGTGCCAGCAGCCGATCAGGGAATGAAAAACTGTTTTTT.

The rearrangement links TRBV5-5 to TRBJ1-2; D is ambiguous. Per the germline V gene, CDR1 is SGHKS and CDR2 is YYEKEE (reference sequence). The CDR3 is made up of 15 amino acids. Deletions cut 6 bases from V and 4 bases from J, with 19 bases between. The CDR3: CASKTRLGETYGYTF. The CDR3 coding sequence is TGTGCCAGCAAAACTCGGCTCGGGGAAACCTATGGCTACACCTTC.

V usage is TRBV4-2 and J usage is TRBJ2-4; 12 bases align to TRBD2. The CDR3 extends over 20 amino acids. V trimming: 4 bases; J trimming: 0 bases; junction bases outside the gene matches: 13. In germline, CDR1 is LGHNA, CDR2 YNFKEQ. The chain's CDR3 is CASSPDPLAGGFLAKNIQYF. The CDR3 nucleotides are TGTGCCAGCAGCCCCGACCCCCTAGCGGGAGGGTTCCTAGCCAAAAACATTCAGTACTTC.

V usage is TRBV28 and J usage is TRBJ2-1; 10 nucleotides line up with TRBD2. The CDR3 spans 15 residues. Germline V gene data show CDR1 as MDHEN and CDR2 as SYDVKM. Germline trimming cut 6 bases from V and 4 bases from J; bases unmatched to any gene: 6. CDR3 nucleotide sequence: TGTGCCAGCAGCCTAGGACTAGCGGTTTACAATGAGCAGTTCTTC. Translation gives CASSLGLAVYNEQFF.

The chain carries TRBV6-2 or TRBV6-3 and TRBJ2-2, with 7 nucleotides matching TRBD1. The trim removed 6 bases at V and 0 bases at J, leaving 4 bases unmatched. CDR3 size: 15 residues. Germline lookup yields CDR1 MNHEY and CDR2 SVGEGT. The CDR3 DNA is TGTGCCAGCAGCCAAGGGGGCGCGAACACCGGGGAGCTGTTTTTT. This translates into CASSQGGANTGELFF.

The chain links TRBV7-8 to TRBJ2-7, with 8 bases lining up with TRBD2. Germline assignment: CDR1 SGHVS and CDR2 FQNEAQ. This CDR3 has 17 amino acids. Losses at the gene ends were 3 bases for V and 4 bases for J; bases not matched to a gene: 14. DNA of the CDR3: TGTGCCAGCAGCTTTCGTGGACTAGCTAAAGGAGGGTACGAGCAGTACTTC. It yields the protein CASSFRGLAKGGYEQYF.

This chain uses TRBV3-1 (or the pseudogene TRBV3-2) with TRBJ1-6; 10 bases agree with TRBD1. J was trimmed by 7 bases and V by 4 bases; bases with no gene match: 4. The CDR3 extends over 15 amino acids. The germline V gene has CDR1 LGHDT and CDR2 YNNKEL (reference sequence). The CDR3 loop reads CASSRGTGDNSPLHF. The CDR3 DNA reads as TGTGCCAGCAGCCGAGGGACAGGGGACAATTCACCCCTCCACTTT.

V and J are TRBV5-1 and TRBJ2-3, with D hard to call. Per the germline V gene, CDR1 is SGHRS and CDR2 is YFSETQ. This CDR3 comprises 14 residues. The V end lost 7 bases, the J end lost 6 bases, and 18 bases lay between the germline ends. CDR3 coding DNA: TGCGCCAGCGCTTCGATGGGGTTCAGGGATACGCAGTATTTT. Translated, it gives CASASMGFRDTQYF.

The chain couples TRBV11-2 to TRBJ2-3, with 11 nucleotides matching TRBD1. This CDR3 has 15 residues. Per germline, CDR1 SGHAT and CDR2 FQNNGV. J gave up 3 bases and V 3 bases, and 2 bases lay outside the gene matches. The CDR3 here is CASSFGTGGTDTQYF. In nucleotides, the CDR3 is TGTGCCAGCAGCTTTGGGACAGGGGGGACAGATACGCAGTATTTT.

The chain recombines TRBV9 with TRBJ1-5; D may be TRBD1 (5 bases). This CDR3 has 14 amino acids. Trimming cost V 2 bases and J 6 bases, with 12 bases left between them. Looked up from germline, CDR1 is SGDLS and CDR2 is YYNGEE. CDR3 amino acids: CASSVAGGSQPQHF. CDR3 DNA: TGTGCCAGCAGCGTTGCCGGGGGTAGTCAGCCCCAGCATTTT.

The CDR3, as DNA: TGTGCCAGCAGCCAATACGTGGGTGGCTACACCTTC. Translation: CASSQYVGGYTF. The chain employs TRBV16 and TRBJ1-2; D uncertain. Germline V gives CDR1 KGHSY, CDR2 FQNENV. The CDR3 runs 12 residues. V lost 1 base, J lost 7 bases, and 7 bases lay in between.

The chain employs TRBV4-2 and TRBJ1-2; D remains unclear. Trimming took off 0 bases at V and 6 bases at J, with 14 bases between the two ends. The CDR3 loop spans 15 amino acids. Per the germline V gene, CDR1 is LGHNA and CDR2 is YNFKEQ. The CDR3 protein is CASSQDSVGIDGYTF. CDR3 nucleotides: TGTGCCAGCAGCCAAGATTCGGTCGGAATTGATGGCTACACCTTC.

The rearrangement joins TRBV2 to TRBJ2-5; 7 bases match TRBD1. CDR1 and CDR2 from the germline V gene are SNHLY and FYNNEI. The CDR3 has 14 residues. J was trimmed by 5 bases and V by 5 bases; bases with no gene match: 8. The CDR3 region has the DNA TGTGCCAGCAGTAGACAGGGAAGGTGGGAGACCCAGTACTTC. This translates into CASSRQGRWETQYF.

The chain couples TRBV7-2 to TRBJ2-5, with 7 bases lining up with TRBD2. J was trimmed by 4 bases and V by 5 bases; bases with no gene match: 10. Germline V gene sequence: CDR1 SGHTA, CDR2 FQGNSA. The length of the CDR3 is 15 residues. CDR3 protein: CASSSLLALGETQYF. The CDR3 DNA reads TGTGCCAGCAGCAGCCTACTAGCGTTGGGAGAGACCCAGTACTTC. Together with reference TRBV7-2 and TRBJ2-5, the CDR3 gives the full variable domain: GAGVSQSPSNKVTEKGKDVELRCDPISGHTALYWYRQSLGQGLEFLIYFQGNSAPDKSGLPSDRFSAERTGGSVSTLTIQRTQQEDSAVYLCASSSLLALGETQYFGPGTRLLVL.

The V gene is TRBV30, the J gene TRBJ1-5, with 8 bases lining up with TRBD1. This CDR3 spans 13 amino acids. Germline V CDR1 and CDR2: GTSNPN, SVGIG (reference sequence). Trimming took 1 base from V and 4 from J; bases not matched to a gene: 0. Written as DNA, the CDR3 is TGTGCCTGGAGTGGACAGGGGAATCAGCCCCAGCATTTT. Amino acids: CAWSGQGNQPQHF.

The chain recombines TRBV28 with TRBJ2-7, with TRBD2 identical over 10 bases. The germline gives CDR1 MDHEN, CDR2 SYDVKM. This CDR3 spans 15 amino acids. V dropped 6 bases and J dropped 1; count of bases not matched to a gene: 6. The CDR3 nucleotides are TGTGCCAGCAGACCGAGCGGGAGGGTTTCCTACGAGCAGTACTTC. Protein sequence: CASRPSGRVSYEQYF.

The rearrangement links TRBV28 to TRBJ2-1, with a weak D call TRBD1 (5 bases). This CDR3 has 12 residues. Per germline, CDR1 MDHEN and CDR2 SYDVKM. Trimming shortened V by 5 bases and J by 12 bases, and 14 bases separated the two germline ends. This CDR3 reads CASSVTATRQFF. The CDR3 nucleotides read TGTGCCAGCAGTGTGACAGCTACAAGGCAGTTCTTC. The full variable domain, its missing parts supplied by reference TRBV28 and TRBJ2-1, is DVKVTQSSRYLVKRTGEKVFLECVQDMDHENMFWYRQDPGLGLRLIYFSYDVKMKEKGDIPEGYSVSREKKERFSLILESASTNQTSMYLCASSVTATRQFFGPGTRLTVL.

The J gene is TRBJ2-3, the V gene TRBV5-6; 12 bases match TRBD2. CDR3 length: 19 amino acids. Germline V CDR1 and CDR2: SGHDT, YYEEEE. Trimming cost V 1 base and J 1 base; bases outside gene matches: 10. The CDR3, as DNA: TGTGCCAGCAGCTTGTTCCTCGCTAGCGGGAGGGCCGGCACAGATACGCAGTATTTT. This translates into CASSLFLASGRAGTDTQYF.

This sequence joins TRBV5-4 and TRBJ2-7; 8 positions agree with TRBD1. The junction had 9 bases not matched to a gene; V was cut back by 4 bases and J by 3 bases. CDR1 and CDR2 from the germline V gene are SGHNT and YYREEE (reference sequence). The CDR3 runs to 15 residues. This chain's CDR3 is CASSAAGTGGYEQYF. In DNA form, the CDR3 reads TGTGCCAGCAGCGCCGCAGGAACAGGGGGCTACGAGCAGTACTTC. Variable domain in full (rest from reference TRBV5-4 and TRBJ2-7): ETGVTQSPTHLIKTRGQQVTLRCSSQSGHNTVSWYQQALGQGPQFIFQYYREEENGRGNFPPRFSGLQFPNYSSELNVNALELDDSALYLCASSAAGTGGYEQYFGPGTRLTVT.